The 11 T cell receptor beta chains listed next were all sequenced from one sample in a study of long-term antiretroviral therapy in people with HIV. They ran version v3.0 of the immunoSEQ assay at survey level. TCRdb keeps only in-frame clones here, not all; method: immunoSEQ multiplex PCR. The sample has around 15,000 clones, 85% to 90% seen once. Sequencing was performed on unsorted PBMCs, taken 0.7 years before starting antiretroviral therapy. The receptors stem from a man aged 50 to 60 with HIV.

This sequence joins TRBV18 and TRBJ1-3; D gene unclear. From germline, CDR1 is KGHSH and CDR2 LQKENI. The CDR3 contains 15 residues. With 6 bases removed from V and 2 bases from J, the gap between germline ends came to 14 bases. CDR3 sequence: CASSPLETAGNTIYF. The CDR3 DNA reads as TGTGCCAGCTCGCCCTTGGAGACGGCTGGAAACACCATATATTTT.

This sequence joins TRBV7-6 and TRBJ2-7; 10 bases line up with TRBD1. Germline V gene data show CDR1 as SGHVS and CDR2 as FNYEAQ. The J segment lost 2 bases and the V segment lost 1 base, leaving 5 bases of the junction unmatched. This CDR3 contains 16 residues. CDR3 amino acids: CASSLGAGQGPYEQYF. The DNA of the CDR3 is TGTGCCAGCAGCTTAGGAGCGGGACAGGGGCCCTACGAGCAGTACTTC. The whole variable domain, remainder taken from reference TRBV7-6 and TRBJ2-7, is GAGVSQSPRYKVTKRGQDVALRCDPISGHVSLYWYRQALGQGPEFLTYFNYEAQQDKSGLPNDRFSAERPEGSISTLTIQRTEQRDSAMYRCASSLGAGQGPYEQYFGPGTRLTVT.

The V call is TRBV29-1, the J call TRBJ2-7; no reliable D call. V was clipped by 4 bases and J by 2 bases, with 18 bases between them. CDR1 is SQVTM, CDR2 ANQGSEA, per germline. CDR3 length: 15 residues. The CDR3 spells CSVAGRAGKAYEQYF. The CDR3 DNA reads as TGCAGCGTTGCGGGTAGGGCAGGTAAAGCCTACGAGCAGTACTTC.

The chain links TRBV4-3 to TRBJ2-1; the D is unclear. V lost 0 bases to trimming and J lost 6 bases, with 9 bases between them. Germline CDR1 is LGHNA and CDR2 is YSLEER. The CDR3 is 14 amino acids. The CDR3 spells CASSQERASNEQFF. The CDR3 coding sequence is TGCGCCAGCAGCCAAGAACGAGCGAGCAATGAGCAGTTCTTC.

In nucleotides, the CDR3 is TGCAGCGTTGACAGGGGATACGAGACCCAGTACTTC. As protein: CSVDRGYETQYF. This chain joins TRBV29-1 and TRBJ2-5; tentative D call: TRBD1 (6 bases). This CDR3 spans 12 amino acids. Trimming left V 3 bases short and J 5 bases short, with 10 bases between. Germline loops: CDR1 SQVTM, CDR2 ANQGSEA.

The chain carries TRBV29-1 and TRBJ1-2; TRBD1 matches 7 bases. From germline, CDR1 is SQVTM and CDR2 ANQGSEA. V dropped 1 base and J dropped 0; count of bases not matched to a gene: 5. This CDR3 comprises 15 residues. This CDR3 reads CSVEARTGANYGYTF. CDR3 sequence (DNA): TGCAGCGTTGAAGCTCGGACAGGAGCTAACTATGGCTACACCTTC.

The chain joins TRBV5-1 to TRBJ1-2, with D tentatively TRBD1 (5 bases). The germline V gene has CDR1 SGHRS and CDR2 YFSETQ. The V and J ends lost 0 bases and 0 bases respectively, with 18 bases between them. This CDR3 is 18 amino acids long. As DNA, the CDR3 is TGCGCCAGCAGCTTGGGGTTCAGGGTGGCCGAGACTAACTATGGCTACACCTTC. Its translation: CASSLGFRVAETNYGYTF.

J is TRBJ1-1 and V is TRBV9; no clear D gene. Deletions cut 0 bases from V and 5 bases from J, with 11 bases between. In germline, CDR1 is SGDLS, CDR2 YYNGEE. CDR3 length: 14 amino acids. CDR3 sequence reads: CASSVDLRQTEAFF. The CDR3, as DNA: TGTGCCAGCAGCGTAGATCTACGGCAGACTGAAGCTTTCTTT. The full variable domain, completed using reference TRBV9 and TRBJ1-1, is DSGVTQTPKHLITATGQRVTLRCSPRSGDLSVYWYQQSLDQGLQFLIQYYNGEERAKGNILERFSAQQFPDLHSELNLSSLELGDSALYFCASSVDLRQTEAFFGQGTRLTVV.

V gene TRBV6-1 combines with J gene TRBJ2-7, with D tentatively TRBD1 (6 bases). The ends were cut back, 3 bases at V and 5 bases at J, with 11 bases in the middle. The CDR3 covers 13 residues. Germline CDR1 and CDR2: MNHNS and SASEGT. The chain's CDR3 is CASSDSGGHEQYF. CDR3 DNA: TGTGCCAGCAGTGATTCTGGGGGCCACGAGCAGTACTTC.

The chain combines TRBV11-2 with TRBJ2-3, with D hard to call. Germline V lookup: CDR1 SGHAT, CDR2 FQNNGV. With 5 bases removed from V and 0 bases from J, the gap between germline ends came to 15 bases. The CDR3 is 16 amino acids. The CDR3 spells CASSRRVYSSTDTQYF. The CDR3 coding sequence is TGTGCCAGCAGCAGAAGGGTCTATTCTAGCACAGATACGCAGTATTTT.

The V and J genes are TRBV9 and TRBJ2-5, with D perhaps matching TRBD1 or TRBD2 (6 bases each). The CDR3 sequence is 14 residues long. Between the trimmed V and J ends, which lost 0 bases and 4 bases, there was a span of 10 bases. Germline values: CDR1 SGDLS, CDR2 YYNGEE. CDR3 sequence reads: CASSVDWGAETQYF. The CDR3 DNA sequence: TGTGCCAGCAGCGTAGACTGGGGGGCAGAGACCCAGTACTTC.